Each of the 15 T cell receptor beta chains below was sequenced from the same sample in a study of cytomegalovirus exposure and HLA in healthy donors. The primer mix had 60 Vbeta and 13 Jbeta primers. TCRdb's table, derived via immunoSEQ multiplex PCR, lists solely in-frame clones and lacks some. The data contain some 190,000 clones, over 65% of them seen just once; the ten biggest clones take up roughly 1.4%. The sequencing sample was made of PBMCs. These receptors all stem from a man between 18 and 35 years old in good health and CMV-seronegative.

This sequence joins TRBV30 and TRBJ2-2; 10 bases line up with TRBD2. This CDR3 is 15 amino acids long. The germline gives CDR1 GTSNPN, CDR2 SVGIG (reference sequence). With V trimmed by 6 bases and J by 2 bases, 6 bases remained unmatched. This CDR3 reads CACMTSGFNTGELFF. The CDR3 bases are TGTGCCTGCATGACTAGCGGGTTTAACACCGGGGAGCTGTTTTTT.

This chain uses TRBV28 with TRBJ2-4; possible D gene TRBD1, 6 bases. The CDR3 totals 15 residues. The V end lost 5 bases, the J end lost 8 bases, and 19 bases lay between the germline ends. Germline V CDR1 and CDR2: MDHEN, SYDVKM. The CDR3 region is CASSMGALGRDIQYF. The CDR3 DNA is TGTGCCAGCAGTATGGGGGCATTGGGCCGGGACATTCAGTACTTC.

This clone appeared a single time. The V gene is TRBV11-3, the J gene TRBJ2-4; 9 positions match TRBD2. Germline CDR1 and CDR2: SGHNT and YENEEA. After removal of 1 base from V and 11 bases from J, the junction contained 9 bases not matched to a gene. CDR3 length: 15 residues. CDR3 nucleotides: TGTGCCAGCAGCTTAGGAGGCGGGAGGGCCGAGGTTCAGTACTTC. As protein: CASSLGGGRAEVQYF. The entire variable domain, with the rest obtained from reference TRBV11-3 and TRBJ2-4, is as follows: EAGVVQSPRYKIIEKKQPVAFWCNPISGHNTLYWYLQNLGQGPELLIRYENEEAVDDSQLPKDRFSAERLKGVDSTLKIQPAELGDSAVYLCASSLGGGRAEVQYFGAGTRLSVL.

This clone was detected a few times. The chain couples TRBV5-6 to TRBJ2-3, with 11 bases aligning to TRBD2. Trimming removed 6 bases from V and 4 bases from J; junction bases left unmatched: 4. Looked up from germline, CDR1 is SGHDT and CDR2 is YYEEEE. The CDR3 loop spans 14 amino acids. Written as DNA, the CDR3 is TGTGCCAGCATAGCGGGGGGGCCACCAGATACGCAGTATTTT. This gives the protein CASIAGGPPDTQYF. Looking up the rest from reference TRBV5-6 and TRBJ2-3 gives the full variable domain: DAGVTQSPTHLIKTRGQQVTLRCSPKSGHDTVSWYQQALGQGPQFIFQYYEEEERQRGNFPDRFSGHQFPNYSSELNVNALLLGDSALYLCASIAGGPPDTQYFGPGTRLTVL.

The chain links TRBV27 to TRBJ2-7, with 11 bases matching TRBD2. V lost 2 bases, J lost 3 bases, and 3 bases stayed unmatched. This CDR3 has 15 amino acids. The germline CDR1 and CDR2 sequences are MNHEY and SMNVEV (reference sequence). Here the CDR3 reads CASSLNGLAGYEQYF. The CDR3, as DNA: TGTGCCAGCAGTTTAAATGGACTAGCGGGCTACGAGCAGTACTTC.

The chain links TRBV7-8 to TRBJ2-3; D uncertain. The ends were cut back, 1 base at V and 0 bases at J, with 5 bases in the middle. This CDR3 has 14 residues. The germline CDR1 and CDR2 sequences are SGHVS and FQNEAQ. CDR3 bases: TGTGCCAGCAGCTTAGATTCTAGCACAGATACGCAGTATTTT. It translates to CASSLDSSTDTQYF.

This sequence joins TRBV11-2 and TRBJ2-7, with 10 bases that match TRBD2. The V segment lost 4 bases and the J segment 5 bases; nucleotides outside the gene matches: 14. This CDR3 region has 17 residues. The germline CDR1 and CDR2 sequences are SGHAT and FQNNGV. The CDR3 DNA reads TGTGCCAGCAGCTCCGGGACTAGCGCAATTCTTGTCCACGAGCAGTACTTC. This translates into CASSSGTSAILVHEQYF.

The chain recombines TRBV27 with TRBJ2-7, with D unclear. The CDR3 is made up of 13 amino acids. Germline CDR1 and CDR2: MNHEY and SMNVEV (reference sequence). V lost 5 bases to trimming and J lost 0 bases, with 8 bases between them. The CDR3: CASSPGFSYEQYF. The CDR3 DNA is TGTGCCAGCAGTCCAGGATTCTCCTACGAGCAGTACTTC.

The sample holds a few counts of this clone. This chain connects TRBV14 to TRBJ2-7, with 10 bases aligning to TRBD2. The V gene end was trimmed by 0 bases and the J gene end by 3 bases; junction bases not matched to a gene: 11. The CDR3 loop spans 18 amino acids. The V gene's germline CDR1 is SGHDN and CDR2 FVKESK. CDR3 sequence: CASSQDFWASGSLYEQYF. In DNA form, the CDR3 reads TGTGCCAGCAGCCAAGATTTTTGGGCTAGCGGGAGTCTCTACGAGCAGTACTTC.

The chain is built from TRBV14 and TRBJ1-2, with a weak D call TRBD1 (5 bases). Trimming cost V 0 bases and J 7 bases, with 9 bases left between them. The CDR3 loop spans 13 amino acids. Germline V gene data show CDR1 as SGHDN and CDR2 as FVKESK. The CDR3 loop reads CASSQDRVSGYTF. CDR3 DNA sequence: TGTGCCAGCAGCCAAGACAGGGTCTCTGGCTACACCTTC.

The chain employs TRBV28 and TRBJ2-3; 12 nucleotides match TRBD2. CDR3 length equals 16 residues. The V gene's germline CDR1 is MDHEN and CDR2 SYDVKM. The V segment lost 6 bases and the J segment 5 bases; nucleotides outside the gene matches: 9. The DNA for the CDR3 is TGTGCCAGCAGCTTGACTAGCGGGAGAATGAGAGATACGCAGTATTTT. It translates to CASSLTSGRMRDTQYF.

The chain is built from TRBV6-1 and TRBJ1-4; possible D gene TRBD1, 5 bases. The CDR3 spans 13 residues. Trimming took 8 bases from V and 5 from J, leaving 12 bases between them. Germline CDR1 MNHNS, CDR2 SASEGT. CDR3 sequence reads: CASLGHTNEKLFF. The CDR3 nucleotides read TGTGCCAGCCTTGGACATACGAATGAAAAACTGTTTTTT.

This clone has more than one count but fewer than ten. The chain links TRBV4-1 to TRBJ1-3; D is uncertain. V was clipped by 1 base and J by 0 bases, with 10 bases between them. In germline, CDR1 is MGHRA, CDR2 YSYEKL. The CDR3 extends over 16 amino acids. The CDR3 DNA follows: TGCGCCAGCAGCCAAGCCGGTGAGAGCTCTGGAAACACCATATATTTT. Protein sequence: CASSQAGESSGNTIYF.

With respect to this clone: The same CDR3 can be traced to other DNA sequences in this sample. This chain joins TRBV18 and TRBJ1-4, with D tentatively TRBD1 (5 bases). Germline V gene data show CDR1 as KGHSH and CDR2 as LQKENI. V lost 1 base and J lost 5, with 8 bases in between. This CDR3 comprises 14 residues. CDR3 nucleotide sequence: TGTGCCAGCTCACCACAGGGACTCAATGAAAAACTGTTTTTT. It codes for CASSPQGLNEKLFF.

This rearrangement joins TRBV27 to TRBJ1-2, with TRBD1 as a possible D gene (5 bases). Trimming pared 5 bases from V and 6 bases from J, leaving 16 bases between. Germline V gene lookup returns CDR1 MNHEY and CDR2 SMNVEV (reference sequence). The CDR3 sequence is 14 residues long. CDR3 bases: TGTGCCAGCAGTCCGGGGGGAGGAATGGATGGCTACACCTTC. As protein: CASSPGGGMDGYTF.